The next 9 T cell receptor beta chains were all read from a single sample in a study of identical twins. One entry per CDR3 protein, called by TCRdb with MiXCR from the 5' RACE reads. The profile shows 1.5 million to 2 million distinct CDR3 sequences, about 30% of them singletons. Sequencing used cord blood. Source of these receptors: a newborn girl in good health.

The chain uses TRBV20-1 and TRBJ1-1, with 7 bases identical to TRBD1. Germline CDR1 DFQATT, CDR2 SNEGSKA (reference sequence). There are 14 residues in the CDR3. The junction had 5 bases not matched to a gene; V was cut back by 3 bases and J by 1 base. CDR3 loop: CSASVAGGNTEAFF. The CDR3 bases are TGCAGTGCTAGTGTCGCAGGGGGGAACACTGAAGCTTTCTTT.

The DNA of the CDR3 is TGCAGTGCTAGAGTGCAGCGGGGGCCTACCTCCTACAATGAGCAGTACTTC. It codes for CSARVQRGPTSYNEQYF. J is TRBJ2-1 and V is TRBV20-1, with 8 nucleotides matching TRBD2. The end of the DNA aligns better with TRBJ2-7, so the J call may be wrong. Per germline, CDR1 DFQATT and CDR2 SNEGSKA (reference sequence). The CDR3 length is 17 residues.

The sample holds one count of this clonotype. V usage is TRBV20-1 and J usage is TRBJ2-7, with D possibly being TRBD2 (6 bases). The J call could be wrong; TRBJ2-5 is a better fit for the DNA end. The CDR3 sequence is 15 residues long. Per the germline V gene, CDR1 is DFQATT and CDR2 is SNEGSKA (reference sequence). This chain's CDR3 is CSAQTSSSAQETQYF. The CDR3 coding sequence is TGCAGTGCTCAGACATCTTCTAGCGCGCAAGAGACCCAGTACTTC.

The chain links TRBV3-1 to TRBJ2-7, with 10 bases fitting TRBD1. Looked up from germline, CDR1 is LGHDT and CDR2 is YNNKEL (reference sequence). V lost 0 bases, J lost 4 bases, and 3 bases stayed unmatched. This CDR3 spans 15 amino acids. In nucleotides, the CDR3 is TGTGCCAGCAGCCAAGAAGACAGGGGGCGATACGAGCAGTACTTC. This translates into CASSQEDRGRYEQYF.

A single count supports this clonotype. The germline gene is not matched at one end of the junction; a read error may be the cause. This chain uses TRBV29-1 with TRBJ1-1; possible D gene TRBD1, 6 bases. The CDR3 loop spans 13 amino acids. Germline V gives CDR1 SQVTM, CDR2 ANQGSEA. CDR3 DNA: TGCAGCGATAACAACAGGGCTAACACTGAAACTTTCTTT. Translation gives CSDNNRANTETFF.

A word on this clonotype: This could be a read error, since a much larger clone is one nucleotide away. This chain uses TRBV10-3 with TRBJ2-1; TRBD2 aligns across 13 bases. The CDR3 has 14 amino acids. The germline V gene encodes CDR1 ENHRY and CDR2 SYGVKD. With 4 bases clipped from V and 13 bases from J, the junction kept 7 bases outside the gene matches. Here the CDR3 DNA reads TGTGCCATCAGTGGGACTAGCGGGGGAGAGACCCAGTTCTTC. Residues: CAISGTSGGETQFF.

This clonotype has only a few counts. The chain uses TRBV28 and TRBJ2-3; unclear D gene. CDR1 is MDHEN, CDR2 SYDVKM, per germline. This CDR3 spans 13 amino acids. V dropped 3 bases and J dropped 14 bases, with 18 bases sitting between them. Written as DNA, the CDR3 is TGTGCCAGCAGTTTCCCTCTTGCGTCCTCTTTGTATTTT. Translating it yields CASSFPLASSLYF. Based on the CDR3 plus reference TRBV28 and TRBJ2-3, the full variable domain is DVKVTQSSRYLVKRTGEKVFLECVQDMDHENMFWYRQDPGLGLRLIYFSYDVKMKEKGDIPEGYSVSREKKERFSLILESASTNQTSMYLCASSFPLASSLYFGPGTRLTVL.

The rearrangement uses TRBV20-1 and TRBJ2-1; 12 bases map to TRBD2. The CDR3 contains 17 residues. The germline V gene encodes CDR1 DFQATT and CDR2 SNEGSKA (reference sequence). The V gene end was trimmed by 1 base and the J gene end by 4 bases; junction bases not matched to a gene: 8. CDR3 sequence (DNA): TGCAGTGCTAGAGTACTAGCGGGGGGTAGTGGTTACAATGAGCAGTTCTTC. It specifies CSARVLAGGSGYNEQFF.

On this clonotype: A much larger clone differs by one base, so this may be a read error. This rearrangement joins TRBV12-3 or TRBV12-4 to TRBJ1-2; D not certain. This CDR3 region has 14 residues. V lost 6 bases, J lost 5 bases, and 16 bases lay in between. CDR3: CASSTLEEDYGYTF. The CDR3, as DNA: TGTGCCAGCAGCACCTTAGAGGAGGATTATGGCTACACCTTC.